This T cell receptor (beta chain) was obtained from a study of long-term antiretroviral therapy in people with HIV. Study conclusions and caveats: The study collected blood between about 2004 and 2018, possibly under older ART regimens. Comparison with controls showed narrower CDR3 length ranges in HIV repertoires.

Running of the v3.0 immunoSEQ assay took place at survey level. Method: immunoSEQ multiplex PCR; TCRdb's copy keeps in-frame clones and lacks some. Here the sample spans around 18,000 clones, 79% being singletons. In regard to this clone: The antigen is not known.

The sequence came from a man younger than 35 with HIV. Sequencing was performed on unsorted PBMCs, taken at the start of antiretroviral therapy, before treatment.

The CDR3 here is CASSSLTYGVIHEQYF. DNA of the CDR3: TGTGCCAGCAGTTCACTTACTTACGGGGTGATCCACGAGCAGTACTTC. J is TRBJ2-7 and V is TRBV28; a possible D gene is TRBD2 (5 bases). Germline V CDR1 and CDR2: MDHEN, SYDVKM. The V gene lost 4 bases and the J gene lost 5 bases, with 21 bases spanning the gap. CDR3 length equals 16 residues.